These T cell receptor beta chains were read from a single sample in a study of STAT5B mutations in CD4+ large granular lymphocyte leukemia. Produced via immunoSEQ multiplex PCR; TCRdb's table is partial and in-frame only. The sample holds about 35,000 clones, over 60% seen once. Sequences were obtained from CD4+ T cells from blood buffy coats. These receptors were obtained from a human donor in good health. Both conserved end residues are part of each CDR3. Each record gives: J gene, V gene, CDR3 protein.

TRBJ2-7 | TRBV5-6 | CASSAGQGSHEQYF
TRBJ2-6 | TRBV10-3 | CAISDPGQGRVLSGANVLTF
TRBJ2-7 | TRBV11-2 | CASSLDGDRVDEQYF
TRBJ1-2 | TRBV6-5 | CASSYSKGRNNYGYTF
TRBJ1-1 | TRBV6-5 | CASSSILQGRTEAFF
TRBJ2-7 | TRBV30 | CAWQSREGVEQYF
TRBJ1-4 | TRBV19 | CATGGPTNEKLFF
TRBJ1-3 | TRBV6-5 | CASSPNRGNTIYF
TRBJ2-6 | TRBV6-1 | CASSARAPVLTF
TRBJ2-6 | TRBV6-5 | CASSYSLRGGANVLTF
TRBJ2-3 | TRBV13 | CASSPPSGRRTDTQYF
TRBJ1-2 | TRBV5-6 | CASSLGQIGPYGYTF
TRBJ1-2 | TRBV5-1 | CASSSSLSGAGDGYTF
TRBJ1-1 | TRBV7-8 | CASSLATGMNTEAFF
TRBJ2-7 | TRBV19 | CASSRPGTGGGEQYF
TRBJ2-5 | TRBV5-6 | CASSSPLTSGKETQYF
TRBJ1-4 | TRBV19 | CASSRDRDNEKLFF
TRBJ2-5 | TRBV9 | CASSLTPLAKRGETQYF
TRBJ1-1 | TRBV5-4 | CASSLDRNTEAFF
TRBJ1-1 | TRBV30 | CAWSGERTEAFF
TRBJ2-3 | TRBV5-4 | CASSLDGSTDTQYF
TRBJ2-7 | TRBV19 | CASSIGTGRPYEQYF
TRBJ1-1 | TRBV2 | CATPRNLGNTEAFF
TRBJ1-2 | TRBV6-1 | CATQTGLGYGYTF
TRBJ2-1 | TRBV10-3 | CAISESRDRAVGEQFF
TRBJ1-5 | TRBV6-6 | CATGGTGGSGQPQHF